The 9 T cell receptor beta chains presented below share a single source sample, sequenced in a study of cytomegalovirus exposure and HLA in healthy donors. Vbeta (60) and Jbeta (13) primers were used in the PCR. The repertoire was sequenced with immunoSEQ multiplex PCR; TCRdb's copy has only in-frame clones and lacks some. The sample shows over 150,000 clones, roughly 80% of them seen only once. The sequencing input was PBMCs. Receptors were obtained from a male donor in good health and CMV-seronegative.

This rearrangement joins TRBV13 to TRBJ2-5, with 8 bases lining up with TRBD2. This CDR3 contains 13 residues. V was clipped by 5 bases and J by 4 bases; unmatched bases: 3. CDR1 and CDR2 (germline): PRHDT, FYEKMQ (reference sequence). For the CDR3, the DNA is TGTGCCAGCAGCCCGGGGGGGGGAGAGACCCAGTACTTC. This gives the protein CASSPGGGETQYF.

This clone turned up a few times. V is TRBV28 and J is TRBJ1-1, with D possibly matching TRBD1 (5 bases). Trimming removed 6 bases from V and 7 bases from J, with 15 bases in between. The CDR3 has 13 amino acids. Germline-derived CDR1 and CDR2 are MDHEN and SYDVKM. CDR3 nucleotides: TGTGCCAGCAGCCGGTCGACAGCAAATGAAGCTTTCTTT. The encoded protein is CASSRSTANEAFF.

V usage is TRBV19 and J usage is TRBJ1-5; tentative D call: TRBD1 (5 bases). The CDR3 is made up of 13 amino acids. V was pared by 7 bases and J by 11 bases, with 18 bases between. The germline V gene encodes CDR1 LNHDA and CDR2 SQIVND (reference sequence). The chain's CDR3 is CASKQRGLEAQHF. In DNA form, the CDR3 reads TGTGCCAGTAAACAAAGGGGACTTGAGGCCCAGCATTTT.

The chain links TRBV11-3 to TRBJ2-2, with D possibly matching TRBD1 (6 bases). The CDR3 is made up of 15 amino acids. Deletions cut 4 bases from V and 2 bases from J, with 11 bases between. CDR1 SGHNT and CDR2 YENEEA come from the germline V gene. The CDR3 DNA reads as TGTGCCAGCAGCTCCAGGGGTTCTAACACCGGGGAGCTGTTTTTT. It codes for CASSSRGSNTGELFF.

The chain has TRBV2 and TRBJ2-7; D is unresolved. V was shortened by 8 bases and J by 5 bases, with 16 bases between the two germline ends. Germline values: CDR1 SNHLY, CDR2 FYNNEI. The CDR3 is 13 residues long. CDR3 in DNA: TGTGCCAGCCTCCGATTACCTGCGGACGAGCAGTACTTC. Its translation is CASLRLPADEQYF.

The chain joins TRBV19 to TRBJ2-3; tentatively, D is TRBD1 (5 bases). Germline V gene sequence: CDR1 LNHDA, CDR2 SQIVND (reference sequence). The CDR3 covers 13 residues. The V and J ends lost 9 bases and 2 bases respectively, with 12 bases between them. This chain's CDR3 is CASGQTSTDTQYF. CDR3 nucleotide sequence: TGTGCCAGCGGACAAACTTCCACAGATACGCAGTATTTT.

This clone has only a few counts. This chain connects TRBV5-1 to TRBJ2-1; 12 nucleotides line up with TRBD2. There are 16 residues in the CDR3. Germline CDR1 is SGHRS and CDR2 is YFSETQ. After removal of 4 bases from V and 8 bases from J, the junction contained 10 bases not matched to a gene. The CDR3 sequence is CASSPKTSGSGDEQFF. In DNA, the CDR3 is TGCGCCAGCAGCCCGAAGACTAGCGGGAGCGGGGATGAGCAGTTCTTC.

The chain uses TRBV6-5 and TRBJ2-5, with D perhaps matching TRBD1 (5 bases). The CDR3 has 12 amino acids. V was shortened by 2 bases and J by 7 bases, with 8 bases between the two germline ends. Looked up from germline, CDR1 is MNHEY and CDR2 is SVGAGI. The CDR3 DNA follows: TGTGCCAGCAGTTACCCCCAGGGGACCCAGTACTTC. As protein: CASSYPQGTQYF.

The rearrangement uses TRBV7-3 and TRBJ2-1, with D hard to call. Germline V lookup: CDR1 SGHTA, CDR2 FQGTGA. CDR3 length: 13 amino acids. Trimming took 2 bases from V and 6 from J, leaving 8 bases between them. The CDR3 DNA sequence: TGTGCCAGCAGCTTATGGCCCCCCAATGAGCAGTTCTTC. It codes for CASSLWPPNEQFF.